Listed below are T cell receptor beta chains from one sample, sequenced in a study of OX40 agonist ivuxolimab in advanced cancers. Generated by immunoSEQ multiplex PCR, the TCRdb table keeps only in-frame clones and is missing some. The repertoire includes tens of thousands of clones, roughly 85% of them detected once, and around 0.5% sits in the top ten. The sequencing used CD4+ or CD8+ T cells sorted from blood, collected in a trial of the OX40 agonist ivuxolimab. The source is an adult with an advanced solid tumor such as melanoma, head and neck, liver or kidney cancer. CDR3s include the opening cysteine and the closing phenylalanine or tryptophan. Fields, in order: D gene, J gene, CDR3 length, V gene, CDR3 protein, CDR3 DNA. D genes are given only for firm matches.

TRBD1 TRBJ2-1 15 TRBV5-1 CASSLGQGPYNEQFF TGCGCCAGCAGCTTGGGACAGGGTCCCTACAATGAGCAGTTCTTC
. TRBJ2-6 16 TRBV12-5 CASGLVTISGANVLTF TGTGCTAGTGGTTTGGTAACGATCTCTGGGGCCAACGTCCTGACTTTC
TRBD1 TRBJ2-2 15 TRBV28 CASSRRQGSTGELFF TGTGCCAGCAGTCGGCGACAGGGGAGTACCGGGGAGCTGTTTTTT
TRBD2 TRBJ2-1 16 TRBV19 CASSIGGTSGRNEQFF TGTGCCAGTAGTATTGGGGGGACTAGCGGGAGGAATGAGCAGTTCTTC
TRBD1 TRBJ2-3 16 TRBV7-2 CASSLVGVTGSDTQYF TGTGCCAGCAGCTTAGTCGGGGTGACAGGGTCAGATACGCAGTATTTT
. TRBJ1-1 14 TRBV6-5 CASSYHEVNTEAFF TGTGCCAGCAGTTACCACGAGGTGAACACTGAAGCTTTCTTT
. TRBJ2-5 18 TRBV5-8 CASSPGRNRAGYQETQYF TGTGCCAGCAGCCCCGGCCGCAACAGGGCTGGGTACCAAGAGACCCAGTACTTC
. TRBJ2-3 14 TRBV7-2 CASSFAQGADTQYF TGTGCCAGCAGCTTCGCACAGGGCGCGGATACGCAGTATTTT
TRBD1 TRBJ2-7 14 TRBV30 CAWSVGTGRREQYF TGTGCCTGGAGTGTCGGGACAGGGAGACGAGAGCAGTACTTC
. TRBJ1-5 15 TRBV10-3 CAISESLVLNQPQHF TGTGCCATCAGTGAGTCGCTGGTGTTAAATCAGCCCCAGCATTTT